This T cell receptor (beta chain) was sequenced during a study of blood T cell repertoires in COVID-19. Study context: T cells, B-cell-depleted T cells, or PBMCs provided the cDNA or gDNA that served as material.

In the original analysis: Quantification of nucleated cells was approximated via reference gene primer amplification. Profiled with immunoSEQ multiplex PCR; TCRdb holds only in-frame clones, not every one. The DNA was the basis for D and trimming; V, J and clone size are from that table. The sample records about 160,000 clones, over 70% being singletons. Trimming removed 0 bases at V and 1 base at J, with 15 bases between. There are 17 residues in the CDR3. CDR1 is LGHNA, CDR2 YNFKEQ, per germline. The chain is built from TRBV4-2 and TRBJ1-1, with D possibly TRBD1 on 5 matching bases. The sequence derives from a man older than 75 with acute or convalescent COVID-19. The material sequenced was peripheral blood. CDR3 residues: CASSQEGRAGRNTEAFF. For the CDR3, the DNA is TGTGCCAGCAGCCAAGAGGGTCGGGCAGGGCGGAACACTGAAGCTTTCTTT.